A single sample is the source of the 25 T cell receptor beta chains below, sequenced in a study of T cells after yellow fever vaccination. One entry per CDR3 protein results from TCRdb running MiXCR on the 5' RACE reads. This table has about 120,000 distinct CDR3 sequences, more than 5.5% appearing once. This specimen was CD4+ T cells sorted from PBMCs, taken roughly seven weeks after the first yellow fever vaccination. Receptors were obtained from a man between 18 and 29 years old who received the YFV17D yellow fever vaccine.

This clonotype was seen repeatedly, ten times or more. This chain uses TRBV7-9 with TRBJ2-7; tentative D call: TRBD1 (6 bases). Germline V gene sequence: CDR1 SEHNR, CDR2 FQNEAQ (reference sequence). This CDR3 has 14 residues. V shed 5 bases and J shed 5 bases, with 16 bases lying between them. Written as DNA, the CDR3 is TGTGCCAGCAGCCCCCGACAGGAATCCCACGAGCAGTACTTC. Its translation: CASSPRQESHEQYF.

A word on this clonotype: A much more abundant neighbour one base away suggests this may be a read error. Without the conserved terminal phenylalanine or tryptophan, this CDR3 likely stems from a read error. This chain joins TRBV6-1 and TRBJ1-6; 7 bases are shared with TRBD1. The germline V gene has CDR1 MNHNS and CDR2 SASEGT. The CDR3 runs to 15 residues. V trimming: 5 bases; J trimming: 5 bases; junction bases outside the gene matches: 6. The CDR3 coding sequence is TGTGCCAGCAGTCCCAGACAGGGTAATAATTCACCCCTCCACCTT. Encoded protein: CASSPRQGNNSPLHL.

This clonotype was seen many times. J is TRBJ2-1 and V is TRBV6-2 or TRBV6-3; 8 bases map to TRBD1. The CDR3 spans 14 residues. From germline, CDR1 is MNHEY and CDR2 SVGEGT. Losses at the gene ends were 6 bases for V and 3 bases for J; bases not matched to a gene: 4. DNA for the CDR3: TGTGCCAGCAGCTCGGACAGGGACTACAATGAGCAGTTCTTC. It yields the protein CASSSDRDYNEQFF.

In the case of this clonotype: This may be a read error, as it is one base from a much larger clone. This chain joins TRBV7-9 and TRBJ2-1; perhaps TRBD1 as D (6 bases). There are 15 residues in the CDR3. Germline V gives CDR1 SEHNR, CDR2 FQNEAQ (reference sequence). DNA for the CDR3: TGTGCCAGCAGCCAGCGACAGGCAGCCTACGATGAGCAGTTCTTC. Protein: CASSQRQAAYDEQFF.

V usage is TRBV5-1 and J usage is TRBJ2-7, with 9 bases fitting TRBD2. Losses at the gene ends were 4 bases for V and 2 bases for J; bases not matched to a gene: 4. CDR1 is SGHRS, CDR2 YFSETQ, per germline. The CDR3 runs to 14 residues. CDR3 amino acids: CASSPTSGPYEQYF. In DNA form, the CDR3 reads TGCGCCAGCAGCCCGACTAGCGGCCCCTACGAGCAGTACTTC.

V is TRBV5-5 and J is TRBJ2-7; the D gene is possibly TRBD1 (6 bases). V lost 7 bases and J 2 bases, leaving 16 bases between the germline ends. Germline CDR1 and CDR2: SGHKS and YYEKEE (reference sequence). The CDR3 loop spans 14 amino acids. For the CDR3, the DNA is TGTGCCAGCCGAGTTCAACAGGGCCCCTACGAGCAGTACGTC. Its translation: CASRVQQGPYEQYV.

This clonotype was counted many times. The rearrangement links TRBV11-2 to TRBJ2-5; D unclear. Germline values: CDR1 SGHAT, CDR2 FQNNGV. CDR3 length equals 16 residues. The ends were cut back, 1 base at V and 4 bases at J, with 16 bases in the middle. The CDR3 protein is CASSLGIGYAGETQYF. The CDR3 DNA reads as TGTGCCAGCAGCTTAGGTATTGGGTACGCCGGAGAGACCCAGTACTTC.

This clonotype was detected ten times or more. The chain has TRBV18 and TRBJ2-5; no clear D. Trimming took off 2 bases at V and 4 bases at J, with 8 bases between the two ends. The CDR3 runs to 13 residues. The germline V gene has CDR1 KGHSH and CDR2 LQKENI. The CDR3 reads CASSPNLGETQYF. The CDR3 DNA reads TGTGCCAGCTCACCAAACCTGGGAGAGACCCAGTACTTC.

This clonotype was recorded at least ten times. This chain links TRBV5-1 with TRBJ2-3; weak D call: TRBD2 (5 bases). The CDR3 contains 17 residues. CDR1 and CDR2 (germline): SGHRS, YFSETQ. Trimming took off 1 base at V and 0 bases at J, with 15 bases between the two ends. The CDR3 DNA sequence: TGCGCCAGCAGCTTGTACAGAGGGAGTCAAAGCACAGATACGCAGTATTTT. Translated: CASSLYRGSQSTDTQYF.

The table lists this clonotype with many counts. The V and J genes are TRBV7-9 and TRBJ1-1; D remains unclear. V was pared by 1 base and J by 4 bases, with 7 bases between. Germline V gives CDR1 SEHNR, CDR2 FQNEAQ (reference sequence). The length of the CDR3 is 13 residues. The CDR3 region is CASSLGEGTEAFF. As DNA, the CDR3 is TGTGCCAGCAGCTTAGGGGAGGGCACTGAAGCTTTCTTT.

The rearrangement links TRBV7-2 to TRBJ2-7, with 9 bases matching TRBD1. CDR1 is SGHTA and CDR2 is FQGNSA in the germline V gene. The CDR3 extends over 15 amino acids. V was clipped by 2 bases and J by 3 bases; unmatched bases: 5. The CDR3 here is CASSLRTGEVYEQYF. The CDR3 DNA follows: TGTGCCAGCAGCTTACGGACAGGGGAAGTCTACGAGCAGTACTTC.

This clonotype was detected only a few times. The rearrangement uses TRBV9 and TRBJ1-2; tentatively, D is TRBD1 (6 bases). The CDR3 spans 14 residues. Per the germline V gene, CDR1 is SGDLS and CDR2 is YYNGEE. Between the trimmed V and J ends, which lost 0 bases and 6 bases, there was a span of 12 bases. CDR3: CASSVDPGGDGYTF. The CDR3 nucleotides read TGTGCCAGCAGCGTAGATCCGGGGGGCGATGGCTACACCTTC.

This clonotype showed up many times. J is TRBJ1-4 and V is TRBV9; D not resolved. Germline V gives CDR1 SGDLS, CDR2 YYNGEE. This CDR3 contains 14 residues. Trimming pared 1 base from V and 8 bases from J, leaving 12 bases between. The chain's CDR3 is CASSVSPVNEKLFF. CDR3 nucleotide sequence: TGTGCCAGCAGCGTATCACCGGTTAACGAAAAACTGTTTTTT. Complete variable domain (other parts from reference TRBV9 and TRBJ1-4): DSGVTQTPKHLITATGQRVTLRCSPRSGDLSVYWYQQSLDQGLQFLIQYYNGEERAKGNILERFSAQQFPDLHSELNLSSLELGDSALYFCASSVSPVNEKLFFGSGTQLSVL.

The chain joins TRBV5-4 to TRBJ2-3, with 10 positions matching TRBD2. The V and J ends lost 4 bases and 7 bases, in that order; junction bases with no gene match: 9. Germline V gene data show CDR1 as SGHNT and CDR2 as YYREEE (reference sequence). This CDR3 contains 15 residues. CDR3 in DNA: TGTGCCAGCAGCCGGGGTAGCGGGGGGATGAATACGCAGTATTTT. Residues: CASSRGSGGMNTQYF.

This clonotype was detected many times. The rearrangement joins TRBV7-6 to TRBJ2-1; a possible D gene is TRBD2 (6 bases). This CDR3 region has 13 residues. Germline lookup yields CDR1 SGHVS and CDR2 FNYEAQ. V was shortened by 4 bases and J by 7 bases, with 11 bases between the two germline ends. The CDR3, as DNA: TGTGCCAGCAGCTCCTTAGCGGAAAATGAGCAGTTCTTC. This encodes CASSSLAENEQFF.

This clonotype was counted only a few times. J is TRBJ2-7 and V is TRBV7-2; a possible D gene is TRBD2 (6 bases). Per germline, CDR1 SGHTA and CDR2 FQGNSA. V lost 2 bases, J lost 4 bases, and 9 bases lay in between. The CDR3 totals 13 residues. CDR3 residues: CASSLSGEYEQYF. DNA of the CDR3: TGTGCCAGCAGCTTATCGGGGGAGTACGAGCAGTACTTC.

This clonotype was detected ten times or more. The chain carries TRBV5-6 and TRBJ2-4; D might be TRBD1 or TRBD2, each matching 6 bases. The CDR3 has 13 residues. The germline V and J ends were trimmed by 2 bases and 6 bases, with 9 bases remaining between them. CDR1 is SGHDT, CDR2 YYEEEE, per germline. The CDR3 spells CASSFKGGNIQYF. The CDR3 DNA sequence: TGTGCCAGCAGCTTTAAGGGGGGAAACATTCAGTACTTC.

This clonotype was recorded at least ten times. This sequence joins TRBV6-5 and TRBJ2-7; TRBD2 matches at 8 bases. Germline assignment: CDR1 MNHEY and CDR2 SVGAGI. J gave up 2 bases and V 7 bases, and 13 bases lay outside the gene matches. CDR3 length: 16 amino acids. CDR3 sequence: CASIRRHSGDPYEQYF. The CDR3 DNA sequence: TGTGCCAGCATCCGCCGGCATAGCGGGGACCCCTACGAGCAGTACTTC.

Points on this clonotype: An end of the junction does not agree with germline; a read error may underlie this. V and J are TRBV20-1 and TRBJ1-2, with unresolved D. The CDR3 spans 12 residues. Germline loops: CDR1 DFQATT, CDR2 SNEGSKA (reference sequence). The DNA of the CDR3 is TGCAGTGCTAGGTTACAGAGCTATGGCTACAGCTTC. This codes for CSARLQSYGYSF.

This clonotype has more than one count but fewer than ten. The chain is built from TRBV20-1 and TRBJ2-1; TRBD2 aligns across 7 bases. The CDR3 has 14 residues. J gave up 0 bases and V 6 bases, and 5 bases lay outside the gene matches. CDR1 is DFQATT, CDR2 SNEGSKA, per germline (reference sequence). CDR3 in amino acids: CSALWGGSYNEQFF. The CDR3, as DNA: TGCAGTGCCCTGTGGGGGGGCTCCTACAATGAGCAGTTCTTC.

This clonotype showed up many times. CDR3 amino acids: CASSLAGGNEKLFF. The CDR3 DNA reads TGTGCCAGCAGCTTAGCGGGGGGCAATGAAAAACTGTTTTTT. V gene TRBV7-8 combines with J gene TRBJ1-4; a possible D gene is TRBD1 (6 bases). V lost 0 bases, J lost 5 bases, and 7 bases lay in between. Germline V gene lookup returns CDR1 SGHVS and CDR2 FQNEAQ. The CDR3 consists of 14 residues.

Notes on this clonotype: This may be a read error: a much more frequent sequence differs by one nucleotide. The V call is TRBV5-1, the J call TRBJ2-7, with D uncertain. Germline CDR1 SGHRS, CDR2 YFSETQ. Trimming pared 4 bases from V and 5 bases from J, leaving 10 bases between. The CDR3 runs to 12 residues. CDR3 in amino acids: CASSGNRNEQYF. In nucleotides, the CDR3 is TGCGCCAGCAGCGGAAATAGGAACGAGCAGTACTTC.

This clonotype occurred many times. The junction departs from the called germline gene at one end, perhaps through a read error. The genes are TRBV7-7 and TRBJ2-5; D might be TRBD2 (5 bases). Germline CDR1 reads SSHAT; CDR2 reads FNYEAQ (reference sequence). This CDR3 is built from 14 residues. Written as DNA, the CDR3 is TGTGCTAGCAGCTTAGGAGGCAGGCAAGAGACCCAGTACTTC. This sequence encodes CASSLGGRQETQYF.

The sample holds many counts of this clonotype. The chain employs TRBV7-2 and TRBJ2-3; 13 nucleotides match TRBD2. Trimming at V came to 4 bases and at J to 2 bases, leaving 3 bases not matched to a gene. Germline CDR1 and CDR2: SGHTA and FQGNSA. The CDR3 contains 16 residues. In nucleotides, the CDR3 is TGTGCCAGCAGCTCCGGGACTAGCGGGGTCACAGATACGCAGTATTTT. Its protein product is CASSSGTSGVTDTQYF.

This clonotype was recorded at least ten times. This sequence joins TRBV30 and TRBJ1-5; D is possibly TRBD1 (6 bases). The CDR3 loop spans 14 amino acids. The germline gives CDR1 GTSNPN, CDR2 SVGIG (reference sequence). V was pared by 3 bases and J by 5 bases, with 14 bases between. DNA of the CDR3: TGTGCCTGGAGCCCTAAGGGGGGGGATCAGCCCCAGCATTTT. It specifies CAWSPKGGDQPQHF.